This passage covers 14 T cell receptor beta chains from one sample sequenced in a study of blood T cell repertoires in COVID-19. Produced via immunoSEQ multiplex PCR; TCRdb's table is partial and in-frame only. The sample holds some 160,000 clones, approximately 91% seen once. What was sequenced was peripheral blood. Source of these receptors: a man aged 18-30 years with acute or convalescent COVID-19.

The chain joins TRBV2 to TRBJ1-2, with D unresolved. Germline V lookup: CDR1 SNHLY, CDR2 FYNNEI. This CDR3 is built from 13 residues. The V and J ends lost 6 bases and 7 bases respectively, with 15 bases between them. This CDR3 is CASRSPRQPGYTF. The DNA for the CDR3 is TGTGCCAGCAGATCCCCCAGGCAGCCTGGCTACACCTTC.

The rearrangement joins TRBV9 to TRBJ2-5; D uncertain. CDR3 length equals 17 residues. Trimming took off 2 bases at V and 2 bases at J, with 19 bases between the two ends. The V gene's germline CDR1 is SGDLS and CDR2 YYNGEE. Here the CDR3 DNA reads TGTGCCAGCAGCGTCGGCCCAGAGGAAGTACTGCAAGAGACCCAGTACTTC. It is translated as CASSVGPEEVLQETQYF.

This rearrangement joins TRBV10-1 to TRBJ1-1; 7 bases agree with TRBD1. V lost 5 bases to trimming and J lost 6 bases; unmatched junction nucleotides: 9. The CDR3 has 14 residues. Germline CDR1 WNHNN, CDR2 SYGVQD (reference sequence). The CDR3 loop is CASSTTTGSSEAFF. The CDR3 nucleotides read TGCGCCAGCAGTACGACGACAGGGTCCTCTGAAGCTTTCTTT.

This clone was recorded a few times. V usage is TRBV30 and J usage is TRBJ2-7, with unresolved D. The germline CDR1 and CDR2 sequences are GTSNPN and SVGIG (reference sequence). The V and J ends lost 2 bases and 3 bases respectively, with 14 bases between them. The CDR3 runs to 14 residues. CDR3: CAWSPDPESYEQYF. The CDR3 nucleotides read TGTGCCTGGAGTCCCGACCCGGAGAGCTACGAGCAGTACTTC.

A remark on this clone: The junction differs from germline at one of its ends, possibly a read error. The V gene is TRBV11-2, the J gene TRBJ1-4; no clear D. The germline V gene has CDR1 SGHAT and CDR2 FQNNGV. CDR3 length: 15 amino acids. Here the CDR3 reads CASSLGASSKEKLFF. CDR3 sequence (DNA): TGTGCCAGCAGCTTAGGGGCCTCTTCTAAGGAAAAACTGTTTTTT.

The chain carries TRBV11-2 and TRBJ2-2; 16 nucleotides line up with TRBD2. The CDR3 runs 19 residues. The germline V gene encodes CDR1 SGHAT and CDR2 FQNNGV. After removal of 3 bases from V and 8 bases from J, the junction contained 12 bases not matched to a gene. The CDR3 DNA reads TGTGCCAGCAGCTTGGGACTAGCGGGAGGGCCCGACCGGGGAGGGGAGCTGTTTTTT. Translated: CASSLGLAGGPDRGGELFF.

The gene calls are TRBV5-1 and TRBJ2-3, with TRBD2 matching 10 bases. V was clipped by 0 bases and J by 4 bases; unmatched bases: 8. The CDR3 sequence is 17 residues long. CDR1 is SGHRS and CDR2 is YFSETQ in the germline V gene. CDR3 residues: CASSLAGSGRAPDTQYF. The DNA for the CDR3 is TGCGCCAGCAGCTTGGCCGGGAGCGGGAGGGCCCCAGATACGCAGTATTTT.

This clone has just a few counts. The J gene is TRBJ2-7, the V gene TRBV5-1, with D perhaps matching TRBD1 (6 bases). The germline V gene encodes CDR1 SGHRS and CDR2 YFSETQ. The CDR3 covers 16 residues. Between the trimmed V and J ends, which lost 1 base and 2 bases, there was a span of 16 bases. In DNA, the CDR3 is TGCGCCAGCAGCTTGAGGGGGACATCGGCTGCCTACGAGCAGTACTTC. This sequence encodes CASSLRGTSAAYEQYF.

The chain carries TRBV19 and TRBJ1-1; 10 bases are a match to TRBD1. Trimming cost V 7 bases and J 5 bases; bases outside gene matches: 7. This CDR3 is built from 14 residues. CDR1 and CDR2 from the germline V gene are LNHDA and SQIVND (reference sequence). The CDR3 nucleotides are TGTGCCAGTACCGTGACAGGGGGCAAGACTGAAGCTTTCTTT. It encodes CASTVTGGKTEAFF.

The V and J genes are TRBV3-1 (or the pseudogene TRBV3-2) and TRBJ1-3; a weak D match, TRBD1 (6 bases). The germline V gene has CDR1 LGHDT and CDR2 YNNKEL (reference sequence). The V gene lost 6 bases and the J gene lost 2 bases, with 14 bases spanning the gap. The CDR3 is 15 residues long. This CDR3 reads CASREQGVAGNTIYF. The CDR3 DNA is TGTGCCAGCAGGGAACAGGGAGTAGCTGGAAACACCATATATTTT.

The V and J genes are TRBV30 and TRBJ2-2; TRBD2 matches 11 bases. J lost 6 bases, V lost 1 base, and 7 bases had no gene match. The V gene's germline CDR1 is GTSNPN and CDR2 SVGIG (reference sequence). The CDR3 totals 16 residues. The CDR3 nucleotides read TGTGCCTGGAGTGGACTAGCGGGATTGAGTCCCGGGGAGCTGTTTTTT. Residues: CAWSGLAGLSPGELFF.

V usage is TRBV24-1 and J usage is TRBJ2-7; 7 bases match TRBD1. Germline assignment: CDR1 KGHDR and CDR2 SFDVKD. The CDR3 loop spans 14 amino acids. The trim removed 7 bases at V and 0 bases at J, leaving 5 bases unmatched. CDR3 sequence reads: CATSDTGVSYEQYF. CDR3 nucleotides: TGTGCCACCAGCGACACAGGGGTCTCCTACGAGCAGTACTTC.

V usage is TRBV18 and J usage is TRBJ2-5; D call uncertain. The CDR3 totals 12 residues. Trimming cost V 2 bases and J 3 bases, with 4 bases left between them. Germline CDR1 is KGHSH and CDR2 is LQKENI. CDR3 sequence (DNA): TGTGCCAGCTCACCAACGGAAGAGACCCAGTACTTC. Translating it yields CASSPTEETQYF.

This chain links TRBV5-4 with TRBJ2-3; 14 bases are shared with TRBD2. The V gene end was trimmed by 4 bases and the J gene end by 4 bases; junction bases not matched to a gene: 5. The V gene's germline CDR1 is SGHNT and CDR2 YYREEE (reference sequence). The CDR3 consists of 16 residues. The CDR3 DNA follows: TGTGCCAGCAGCCCCGGGACTAGCGGGAGCGCAGATACGCAGTATTTT. Translation: CASSPGTSGSADTQYF.